Each of the 14 T cell receptor beta chains below was sequenced from the same sample in a study of response to subunit inactivated influenza vaccine. TCRdb fed the RT-PCR reads into MiXCR, producing one record per CDR3 protein. Among roughly 650,000 distinct CDR3 sequences listed, less than 15% were seen once. Source: PBMCs from blood, taken 14 to 15 days before vaccination. Source of these receptors: a man aged 50 to 59 who received an inactivated influenza vaccine.

The genes are TRBV6-2 or TRBV6-3 and TRBJ1-2; a weak D match, TRBD1 (5 bases). The germline V gene has CDR1 MNHEY and CDR2 SVGEGT. CDR3 length: 15 residues. V was cut by 8 bases and J by 6 bases, with 22 bases left in between. CDR3 DNA: TGTGCCAGCCACCTCCAATACCGGGACGGACATGGCTACACCTTC. It translates to CASHLQYRDGHGYTF.

This clonotype was found a few times. This chain links TRBV18 with TRBJ2-1, with 8 bases fitting TRBD1. Trimming took 2 bases from V and 0 from J; bases not matched to a gene: 18. The length of the CDR3 is 21 residues. Germline CDR1 KGHSH, CDR2 LQKENI. CDR3 region: CASSPIVQGAQIPSSYNEQFF. Here the CDR3 DNA reads TGTGCCAGCTCACCAATCGTTCAGGGGGCGCAAATTCCCAGCTCCTACAATGAGCAGTTCTTC.

The V gene is TRBV6-1, the J gene TRBJ2-7; D is possibly TRBD1 (6 bases). V was shortened by 6 bases and J by 2 bases, with 20 bases between the two germline ends. The CDR3 extends over 16 amino acids. Germline-derived CDR1 and CDR2 are MNHNS and SASEGT. CDR3 sequence (DNA): TGTGCCAGCAGCCGCCTACAGGGCAAAGGGACCTACGAGCAGTACTTC. This sequence encodes CASSRLQGKGTYEQYF.

This clonotype was seen only a few times. CDR3 residues: CASRPSDLSLAQYF. CDR3 in DNA: TGTGCCAGCCGTCCCTCGGATTTGTCGTTGGCCCAGTACTTC. The chain recombines TRBV2 with TRBJ2-5; D gene ambiguous. The germline V gene has CDR1 SNHLY and CDR2 FYNNEI. This CDR3 spans 14 amino acids. V lost 8 bases, J lost 9 bases, and 22 bases lay in between.

This clonotype was picked up a small number of times. The CDR3 spells CAISGNRGQYYGYTF. Written as DNA, the CDR3 is TGTGCCATCAGTGGGAACAGGGGGCAGTACTATGGCTACACCTTC. The chain carries TRBV10-3 and TRBJ1-2; 9 bases are a match to TRBD1. Germline V gene sequence: CDR1 ENHRY, CDR2 SYGVKD. The CDR3 runs 15 residues. Trimming removed 4 bases from V and 3 bases from J; junction bases left unmatched: 6.

This clonotype came up a few times. The chain combines TRBV4-2 with TRBJ2-7, with 7 bases lining up with TRBD1. Germline CDR1 reads LGHNA; CDR2 reads YNFKEQ. Unmatched junction bases numbered 15, after V lost 4 bases and J lost 6 bases. CDR3 length: 16 residues. This chain's CDR3 is CASSPSDRRSFGEQYF. The CDR3 region has the DNA TGTGCCAGCAGCCCGTCGGACAGGCGAAGTTTTGGCGAGCAGTACTTC.

The V and J genes are TRBV10-3 and TRBJ1-2; TRBD1 might be the D (6 bases). The length of the CDR3 is 15 residues. The V gene's germline CDR1 is ENHRY and CDR2 SYGVKD. Trimming pared 5 bases from V and 6 bases from J, leaving 19 bases between. The CDR3 region is CAISSRAGAEHGYTF. CDR3 sequence (DNA): TGTGCCATCAGTAGCCGAGCGGGGGCGGAACATGGCTACACCTTC.

This clonotype was counted only a few times. The chain recombines TRBV5-1 with TRBJ2-3; 8 bases match TRBD2. CDR1 and CDR2 (germline): SGHRS, YFSETQ. The V segment lost 4 bases and the J segment 1 base; nucleotides outside the gene matches: 5. The CDR3 is made up of 15 amino acids. DNA for the CDR3: TGCGCCAGCAGCGTCATGACTAGCGGCACAGATACGCAGTATTTT. Its protein is CASSVMTSGTDTQYF.

The chain is built from TRBV30 and TRBJ2-7; possibly TRBD1 for D (5 bases). V was clipped by 2 bases and J by 3 bases, with 11 bases between them. The CDR3 is 13 amino acids. Germline lookup yields CDR1 GTSNPN and CDR2 SVGIG (reference sequence). The chain's CDR3 is CAWSFYQGYEQYF. In DNA form, the CDR3 reads TGTGCCTGGAGTTTTTACCAGGGCTACGAGCAGTACTTC.

The chain employs TRBV7-9 and TRBJ2-5; either TRBD1 or TRBD2 may fit D (5 bases each). The CDR3 consists of 13 residues. Germline assignment: CDR1 SEHNR and CDR2 FQNEAQ (reference sequence). Trimming cost V 1 base and J 5 bases, with 8 bases left between them. The chain's CDR3 is CASSLVGTETQYF. CDR3 sequence (DNA): TGTGCCAGCAGCTTAGTGGGGACGGAGACCCAGTACTTC.

This clonotype was picked up a small number of times. The V gene is TRBV11-2, the J gene TRBJ1-5; D ambiguous. The length of the CDR3 is 14 residues. Trimming stripped 5 bases from V and 5 bases from J, with 13 bases between. Germline V gene lookup returns CDR1 SGHAT and CDR2 FQNNGV. Here the CDR3 DNA reads TGTGCCAGCAGCCCCAGCCCATGGGATCAGCCCCAGCATTTT. As protein: CASSPSPWDQPQHF. Together with reference TRBV11-2 and TRBJ1-5, the CDR3 gives the full variable domain: EAGVAQSPRYKIIEKRQSVAFWCNPISGHATLYWYQQILGQGPKLLIQFQNNGVVDDSQLPKDRFSAERLKGVDSTLKIQPAKLEDSAVYLCASSPSPWDQPQHFGDGTRLSIL.

The chain has TRBV4-2 and TRBJ1-2, with D unclear. The CDR3 consists of 13 residues. Germline lookup yields CDR1 LGHNA and CDR2 YNFKEQ. V shed 0 bases and J shed 8 bases, with 10 bases lying between them. The chain's CDR3 is CASSQDLERGYTF. The CDR3 region has the DNA TGTGCCAGCAGCCAAGATCTCGAGAGAGGCTACACCTTC.

The CDR3 protein is CSVGTGASSTDTQYF. The CDR3 coding sequence is TGCAGCGTGGGGACAGGGGCATCTAGCACAGATACGCAGTATTTT. This chain links TRBV29-1 with TRBJ2-3, with 10 bases that match TRBD1. This CDR3 is 15 amino acids long. Trimming at V came to 6 bases and at J to 0 bases, leaving 6 bases not matched to a gene. Per germline, CDR1 SQVTM and CDR2 ANQGSEA.

The genes are TRBV7-2 and TRBJ2-3; the D gene could be TRBD1 or TRBD2 (6 bases each). Per the germline V gene, CDR1 is SGHTA and CDR2 is FQGNSA. V was shortened by 0 bases and J by 1 base, with 14 bases between the two germline ends. The length of the CDR3 is 17 residues. In DNA, the CDR3 is TGTGCCAGCAGCTTAGCGGGGGGCTTTATGGGCACAGATACGCAGTATTTT. This encodes CASSLAGGFMGTDTQYF.